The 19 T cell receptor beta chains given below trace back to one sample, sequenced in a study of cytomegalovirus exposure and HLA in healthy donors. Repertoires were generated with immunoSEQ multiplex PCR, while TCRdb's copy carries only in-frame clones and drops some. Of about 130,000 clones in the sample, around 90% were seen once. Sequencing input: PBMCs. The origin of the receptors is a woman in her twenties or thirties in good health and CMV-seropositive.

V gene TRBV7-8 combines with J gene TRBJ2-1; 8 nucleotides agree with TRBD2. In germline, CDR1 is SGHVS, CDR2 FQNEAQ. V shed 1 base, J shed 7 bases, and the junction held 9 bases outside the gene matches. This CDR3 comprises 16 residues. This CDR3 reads CASSLVVGRVLNEQFF. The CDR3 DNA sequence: TGTGCCAGCAGCTTAGTCGTCGGGAGGGTTTTGAATGAGCAGTTCTTC. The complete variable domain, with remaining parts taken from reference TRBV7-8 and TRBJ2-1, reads GAGVSQSPRYKVAKRGQDVALRCDPISGHVSLFWYQQALGQGPEFLTYFQNEAQLDKSGLPSDRFFAERPEGSVSTLKIQRTQQEDSAVYLCASSLVVGRVLNEQFFGPGTRLTVL.

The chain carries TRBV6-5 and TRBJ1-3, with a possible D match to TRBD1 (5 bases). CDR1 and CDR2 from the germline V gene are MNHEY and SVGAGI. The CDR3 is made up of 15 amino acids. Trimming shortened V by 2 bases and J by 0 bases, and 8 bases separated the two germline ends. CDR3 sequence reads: CASSYRGSSGNTIYF. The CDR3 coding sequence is TGTGCCAGCAGTTACCGGGGGAGCTCTGGAAACACCATATATTTT.

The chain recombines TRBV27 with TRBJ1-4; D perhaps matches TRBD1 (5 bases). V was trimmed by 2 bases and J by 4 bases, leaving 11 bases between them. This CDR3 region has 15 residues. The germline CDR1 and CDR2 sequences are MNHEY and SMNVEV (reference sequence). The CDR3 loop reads CASSLIQGLNEKLFF. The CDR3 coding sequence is TGTGCCAGCAGTTTAATTCAGGGCCTTAATGAAAAACTGTTTTTT.

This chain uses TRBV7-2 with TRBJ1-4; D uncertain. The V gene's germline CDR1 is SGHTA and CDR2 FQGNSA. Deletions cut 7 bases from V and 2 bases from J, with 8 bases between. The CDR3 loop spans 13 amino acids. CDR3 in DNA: TGTGCCAGCACCCGGTTCACTAATGAAAAACTGTTTTTT. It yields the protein CASTRFTNEKLFF.

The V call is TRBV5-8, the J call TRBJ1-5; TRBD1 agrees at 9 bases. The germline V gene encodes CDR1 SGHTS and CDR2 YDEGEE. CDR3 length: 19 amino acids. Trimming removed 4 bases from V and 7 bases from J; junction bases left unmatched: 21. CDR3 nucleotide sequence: TGTGCCAGCAGCGTCCTCCGCGGGACAGGGTATATGGGAGGCCAGCCCCAGCATTTT. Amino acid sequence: CASSVLRGTGYMGGQPQHF.

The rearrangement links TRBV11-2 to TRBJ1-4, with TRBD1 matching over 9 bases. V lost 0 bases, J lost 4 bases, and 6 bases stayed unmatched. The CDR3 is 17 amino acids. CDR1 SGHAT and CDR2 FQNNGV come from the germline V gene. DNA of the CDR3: TGTGCCAGCAGCTTAGAGTTGGGGACAGGGAGTAATGAAAAACTGTTTTTT. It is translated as CASSLELGTGSNEKLFF.

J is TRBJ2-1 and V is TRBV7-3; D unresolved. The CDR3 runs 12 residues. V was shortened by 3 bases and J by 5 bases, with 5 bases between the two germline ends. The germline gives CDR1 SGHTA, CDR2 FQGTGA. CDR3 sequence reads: CASSLSHNEQFF. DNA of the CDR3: TGTGCCAGCAGCTTGAGCCACAATGAGCAGTTCTTC. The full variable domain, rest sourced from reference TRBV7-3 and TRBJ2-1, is GAGVSQTPSNKVTEKGKYVELRCDPISGHTALYWYRQSLGQGPEFLIYFQGTGAADDSGLPNDRFFAVRPEGSVSTLKIQRTERGDSAVYLCASSLSHNEQFFGPGTRLTVL.

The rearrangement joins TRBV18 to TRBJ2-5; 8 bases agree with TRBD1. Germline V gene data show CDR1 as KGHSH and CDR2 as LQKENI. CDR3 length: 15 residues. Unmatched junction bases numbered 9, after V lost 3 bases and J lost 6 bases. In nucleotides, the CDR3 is TGTGCCAGCTCACCCGTAGGACAGGGAAAACAGACCCAGTACTTC. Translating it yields CASSPVGQGKQTQYF.

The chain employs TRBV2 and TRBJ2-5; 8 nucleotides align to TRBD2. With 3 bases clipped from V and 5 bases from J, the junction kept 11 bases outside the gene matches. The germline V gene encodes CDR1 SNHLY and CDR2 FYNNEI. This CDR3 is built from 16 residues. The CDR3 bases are TGTGCCAGCAGTGAGGGGGAGCGGGGGCATAGGGAGACCCAGTACTTC. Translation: CASSEGERGHRETQYF.

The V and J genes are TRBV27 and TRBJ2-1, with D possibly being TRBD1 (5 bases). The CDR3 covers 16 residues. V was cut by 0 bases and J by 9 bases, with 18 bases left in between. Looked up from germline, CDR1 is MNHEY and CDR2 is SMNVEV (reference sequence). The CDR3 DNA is TGTGCCAGCAGTTTATCTGTGGCAGGGATTTCCATTGAGCAGTTCTTC. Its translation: CASSLSVAGISIEQFF.

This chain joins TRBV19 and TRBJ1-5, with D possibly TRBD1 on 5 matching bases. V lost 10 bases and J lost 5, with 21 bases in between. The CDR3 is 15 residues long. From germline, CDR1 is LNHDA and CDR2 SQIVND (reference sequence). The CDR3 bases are TGTGCCACCACCCTTGGGGGGGGAGGGGATCAGCCCCAGCATTTT. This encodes CATTLGGGGDQPQHF.

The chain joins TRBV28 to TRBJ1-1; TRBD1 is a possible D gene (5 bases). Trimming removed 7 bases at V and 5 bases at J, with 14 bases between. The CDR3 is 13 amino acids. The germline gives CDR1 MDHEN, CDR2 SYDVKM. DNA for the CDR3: TGTGCCAGCATCGGAGGGGTTATAACTGAAGCTTTCTTT. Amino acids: CASIGGVITEAFF.

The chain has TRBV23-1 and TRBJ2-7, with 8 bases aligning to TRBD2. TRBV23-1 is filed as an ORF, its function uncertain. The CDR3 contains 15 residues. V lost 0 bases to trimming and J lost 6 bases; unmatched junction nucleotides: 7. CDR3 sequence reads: CASSQSSSGSGEQYF. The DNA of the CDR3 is TGCGCCAGCAGTCAATCATCCAGCGGGAGTGGCGAGCAGTACTTC.

As DNA, the CDR3 is TGCGCCAGCAGCCAGACCGGGACACCACACGGGGAGCTGTTTTTT. This codes for CASSQTGTPHGELFF. The rearrangement uses TRBV5-1 and TRBJ2-2, with D possibly TRBD1 on 6 matching bases. Germline V gene lookup returns CDR1 SGHRS and CDR2 YFSETQ. The V gene lost 4 bases and the J gene lost 7 bases, with 17 bases spanning the gap. The CDR3 is 15 amino acids. Together with reference TRBV5-1 and TRBJ2-2, the CDR3 gives the full variable domain: KAGVTQTPRYLIKTRGQQVTLSCSPISGHRSVSWYQQTPGQGLQFLFEYFSETQRNKGNFPGRFSGRQFSNSRSEMNVSTLELGDSALYLCASSQTGTPHGELFFGEGSRLTVL.

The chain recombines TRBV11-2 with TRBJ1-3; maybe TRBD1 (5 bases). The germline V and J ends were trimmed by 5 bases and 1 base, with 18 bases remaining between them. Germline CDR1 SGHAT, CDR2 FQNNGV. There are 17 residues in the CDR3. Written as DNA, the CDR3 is TGTGCCAGCAGCCAACCTGGACATGGTAGTTCTGGAAACACCATATATTTT. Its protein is CASSQPGHGSSGNTIYF.

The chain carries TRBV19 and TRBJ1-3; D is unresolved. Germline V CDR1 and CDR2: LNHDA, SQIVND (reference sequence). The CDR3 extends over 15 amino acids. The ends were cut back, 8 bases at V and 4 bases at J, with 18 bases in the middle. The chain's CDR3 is CASWSRERRGNTIYF. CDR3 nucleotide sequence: TGTGCCAGTTGGTCAAGGGAGCGAAGAGGAAACACCATATATTTT.

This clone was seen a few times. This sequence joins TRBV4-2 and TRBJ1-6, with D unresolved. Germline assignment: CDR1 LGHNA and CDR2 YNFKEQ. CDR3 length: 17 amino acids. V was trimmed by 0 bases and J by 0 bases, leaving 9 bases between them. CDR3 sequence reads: CASSQDGESSYNSPLHF. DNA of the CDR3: TGTGCCAGCAGCCAAGACGGGGAGAGCTCCTATAATTCACCCCTCCACTTT.

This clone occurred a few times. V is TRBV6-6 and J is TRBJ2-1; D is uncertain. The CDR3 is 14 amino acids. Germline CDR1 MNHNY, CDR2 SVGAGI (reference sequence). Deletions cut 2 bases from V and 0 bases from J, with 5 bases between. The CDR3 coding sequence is TGTGCCAGCAGTTACATGAGCTCCTACAATGAGCAGTTCTTC. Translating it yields CASSYMSSYNEQFF.

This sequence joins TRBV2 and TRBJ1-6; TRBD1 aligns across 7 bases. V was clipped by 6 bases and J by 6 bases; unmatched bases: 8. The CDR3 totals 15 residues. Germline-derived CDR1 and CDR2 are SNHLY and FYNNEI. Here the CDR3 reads CASSDRQGGNSPLHF. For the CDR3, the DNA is TGTGCCAGCAGCGATAGACAGGGTGGTAATTCACCCCTCCACTTT.